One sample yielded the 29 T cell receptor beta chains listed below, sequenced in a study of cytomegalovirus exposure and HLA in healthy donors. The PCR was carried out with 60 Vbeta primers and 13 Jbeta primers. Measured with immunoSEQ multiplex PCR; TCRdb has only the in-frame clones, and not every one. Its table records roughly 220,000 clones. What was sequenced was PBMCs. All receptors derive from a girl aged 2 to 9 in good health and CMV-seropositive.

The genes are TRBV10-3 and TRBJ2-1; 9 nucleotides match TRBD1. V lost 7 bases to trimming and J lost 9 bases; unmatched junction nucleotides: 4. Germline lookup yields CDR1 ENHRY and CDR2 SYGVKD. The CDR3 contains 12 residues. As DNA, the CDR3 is TGTGCCATCAAGGGACAGGGAGGTGAGCAGTTCTTC. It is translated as CAIKGQGGEQFF.

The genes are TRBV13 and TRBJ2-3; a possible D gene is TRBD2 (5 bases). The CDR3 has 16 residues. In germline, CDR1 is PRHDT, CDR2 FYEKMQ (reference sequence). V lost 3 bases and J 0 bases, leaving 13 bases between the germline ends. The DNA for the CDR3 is TGTGCCAGCAGCTTCCCCAGCGGATCTAGCACAGATACGCAGTATTTT. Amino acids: CASSFPSGSSTDTQYF.

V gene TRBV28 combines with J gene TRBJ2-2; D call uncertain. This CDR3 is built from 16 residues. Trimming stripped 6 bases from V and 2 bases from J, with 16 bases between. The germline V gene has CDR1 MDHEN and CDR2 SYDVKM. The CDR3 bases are TGTGCCAGCAGCCTTCGGCGGCAGAGAAACACCGGGGAGCTGTTTTTT. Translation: CASSLRRQRNTGELFF.

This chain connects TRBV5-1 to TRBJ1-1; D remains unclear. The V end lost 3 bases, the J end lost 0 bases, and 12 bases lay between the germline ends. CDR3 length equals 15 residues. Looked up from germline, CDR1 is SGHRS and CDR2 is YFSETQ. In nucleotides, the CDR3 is TGCGCCAGCAGCTGGGGTCGGACTATGAACACTGAAGCTTTCTTT. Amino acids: CASSWGRTMNTEAFF.

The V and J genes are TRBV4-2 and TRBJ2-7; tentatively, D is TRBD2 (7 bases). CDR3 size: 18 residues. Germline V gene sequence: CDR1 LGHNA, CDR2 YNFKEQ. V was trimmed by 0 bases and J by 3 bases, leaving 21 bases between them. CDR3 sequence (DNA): TGTGCCAGCAGCCAAGATCCGGGGGGCAGGGGAGGGGACTACGAGCAGTACTTC. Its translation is CASSQDPGGRGGDYEQYF.

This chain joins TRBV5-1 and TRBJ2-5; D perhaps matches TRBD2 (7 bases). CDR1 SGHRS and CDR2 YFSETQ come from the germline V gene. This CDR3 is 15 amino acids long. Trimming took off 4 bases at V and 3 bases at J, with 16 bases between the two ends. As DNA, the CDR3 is TGCGCCAGCAGCCCGGACAGCGGGACGAAAGAGACCCAGTACTTC. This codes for CASSPDSGTKETQYF.

This chain's CDR3 is CASSVTEGNTIYF. The CDR3 nucleotides are TGTGCCAGCAGTGTAACAGAAGGAAACACCATATATTTT. J is TRBJ1-3 and V is TRBV27; D is undetermined. With 5 bases removed from V and 4 bases from J, the gap between germline ends came to 9 bases. This CDR3 region has 13 residues. From germline, CDR1 is MNHEY and CDR2 SMNVEV (reference sequence).

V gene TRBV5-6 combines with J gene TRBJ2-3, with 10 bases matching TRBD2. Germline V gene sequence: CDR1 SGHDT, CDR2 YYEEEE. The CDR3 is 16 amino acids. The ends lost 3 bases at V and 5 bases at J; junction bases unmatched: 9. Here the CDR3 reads CASSSTPSGRKDTQYF. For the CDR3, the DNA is TGTGCCAGCAGCTCGACTCCTAGCGGGAGAAAAGATACGCAGTATTTT.

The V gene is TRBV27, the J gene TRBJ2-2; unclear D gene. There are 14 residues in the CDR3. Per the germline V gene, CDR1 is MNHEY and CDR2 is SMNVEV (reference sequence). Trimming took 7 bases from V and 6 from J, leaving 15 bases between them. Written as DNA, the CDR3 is TGTGCCAGCACCTCTCGCCCATCGGCCGGGGAGCTGTTTTTT. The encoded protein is CASTSRPSAGELFF.

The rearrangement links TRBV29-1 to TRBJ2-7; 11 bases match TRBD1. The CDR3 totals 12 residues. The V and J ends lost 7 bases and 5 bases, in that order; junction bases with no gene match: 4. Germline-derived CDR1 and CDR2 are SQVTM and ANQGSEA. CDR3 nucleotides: TGCAGCGCCAGGGACAGGGGGAACGAGCAGTACTTC. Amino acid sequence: CSARDRGNEQYF.

The CDR3 region is CASSRDRGLGETQYF. The CDR3, as DNA: TGTGCCAGCTCCCGCGACAGGGGGCTGGGGGAGACCCAGTACTTC. The chain carries TRBV18 and TRBJ2-5, with TRBD1 matching 10 bases. Germline CDR1 reads KGHSH; CDR2 reads LQKENI. V was clipped by 6 bases and J by 5 bases; unmatched bases: 9. The CDR3 spans 15 residues.

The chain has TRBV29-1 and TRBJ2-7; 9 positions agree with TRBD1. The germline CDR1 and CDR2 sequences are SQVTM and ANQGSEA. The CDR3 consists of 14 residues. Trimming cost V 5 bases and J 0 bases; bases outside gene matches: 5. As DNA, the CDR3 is TGCAGCGTTCGGAGGACAGGGGCCTCCTACGAGCAGTACTTC. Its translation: CSVRRTGASYEQYF.

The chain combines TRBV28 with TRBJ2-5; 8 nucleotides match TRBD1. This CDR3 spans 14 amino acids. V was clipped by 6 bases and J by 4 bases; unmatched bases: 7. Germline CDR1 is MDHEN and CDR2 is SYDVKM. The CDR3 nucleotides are TGTGCCAGCAGACCCAGGGGGCGAGTAGAGACCCAGTACTTC. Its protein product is CASRPRGRVETQYF.

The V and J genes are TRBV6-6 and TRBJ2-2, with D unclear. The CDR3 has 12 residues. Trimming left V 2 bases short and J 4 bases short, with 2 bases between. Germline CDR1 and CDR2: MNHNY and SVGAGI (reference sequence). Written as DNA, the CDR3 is TGTGCCAGCAGTTACCGCACCGGGGAGCTGTTTTTT. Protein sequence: CASSYRTGELFF.

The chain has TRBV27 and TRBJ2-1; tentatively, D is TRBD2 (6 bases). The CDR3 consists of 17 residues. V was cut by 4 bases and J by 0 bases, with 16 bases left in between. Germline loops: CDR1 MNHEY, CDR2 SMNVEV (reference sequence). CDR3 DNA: TGTGCCAGCAGTTGGCGCGGACTATCTAGCTCCTACAATGAGCAGTTCTTC. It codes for CASSWRGLSSSYNEQFF.

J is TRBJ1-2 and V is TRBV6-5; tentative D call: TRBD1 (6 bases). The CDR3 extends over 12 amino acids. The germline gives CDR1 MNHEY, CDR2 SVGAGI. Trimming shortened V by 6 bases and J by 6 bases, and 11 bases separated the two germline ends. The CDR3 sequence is CASRTGGHGYTF. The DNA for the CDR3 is TGTGCCAGCAGGACGGGGGGCCATGGCTACACCTTC.

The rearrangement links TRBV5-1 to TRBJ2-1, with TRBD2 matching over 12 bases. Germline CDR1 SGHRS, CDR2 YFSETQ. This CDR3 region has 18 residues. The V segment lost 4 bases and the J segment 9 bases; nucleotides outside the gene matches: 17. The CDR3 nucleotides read TGCGCCAGCAGCCCCCACAGGGGTCTGACTAGCGGGAGCGCTGAGCAGTTCTTC. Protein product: CASSPHRGLTSGSAEQFF.

Here the CDR3 DNA reads TGTGCCAGCACCGAGGGAGTGAACACTGAAGCTTTCTTT. It is translated as CASTEGVNTEAFF. This sequence joins TRBV28 and TRBJ1-1; D gene ambiguous. The CDR3 runs to 13 residues. Germline V gene sequence: CDR1 MDHEN, CDR2 SYDVKM. V lost 7 bases to trimming and J lost 0 bases, with 9 bases between them.

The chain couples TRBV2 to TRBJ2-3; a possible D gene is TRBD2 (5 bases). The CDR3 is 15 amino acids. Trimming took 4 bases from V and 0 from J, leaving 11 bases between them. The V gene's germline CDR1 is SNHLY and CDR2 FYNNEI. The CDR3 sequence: CASSGSRRSTDTQYF. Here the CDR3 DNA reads TGTGCCAGCAGTGGATCGAGGAGGAGCACAGATACGCAGTATTTT. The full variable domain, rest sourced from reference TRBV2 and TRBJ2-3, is EPEVTQTPSHQVTQMGQEVILRCVPISNHLYFYWYRQILGQKVEFLVSFYNNEISEKSEIFDDQFSVERPDGSNFTLKIRSTKLEDSAMYFCASSGSRRSTDTQYFGPGTRLTVL.

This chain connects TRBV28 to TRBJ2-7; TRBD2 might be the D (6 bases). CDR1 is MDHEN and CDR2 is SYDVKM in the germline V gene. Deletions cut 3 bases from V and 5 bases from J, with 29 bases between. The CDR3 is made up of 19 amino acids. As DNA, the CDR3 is TGTGCCAGCAGTTTCCCCCGGAGGGTCACTCGGGTAGCACATGACGAGCAGTACTTC. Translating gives CASSFPRRVTRVAHDEQYF.

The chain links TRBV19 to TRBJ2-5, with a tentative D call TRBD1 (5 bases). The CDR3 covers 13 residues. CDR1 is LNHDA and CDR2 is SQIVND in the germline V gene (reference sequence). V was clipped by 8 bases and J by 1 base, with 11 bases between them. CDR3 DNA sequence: TGTGCCAGTGCTACAGGTATCCAAGAGACCCAGTACTTC. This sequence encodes CASATGIQETQYF.

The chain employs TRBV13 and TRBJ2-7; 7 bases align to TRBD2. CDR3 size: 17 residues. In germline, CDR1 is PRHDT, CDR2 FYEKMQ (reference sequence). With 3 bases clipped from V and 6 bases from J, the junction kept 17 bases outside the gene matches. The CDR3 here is CASSLSRGPGGIREQYF. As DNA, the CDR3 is TGTGCCAGCAGCTTGAGTAGGGGTCCGGGAGGTATACGCGAGCAGTACTTC. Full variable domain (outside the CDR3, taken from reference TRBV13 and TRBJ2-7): AAGVIQSPRHLIKEKRETATLKCYPIPRHDTVYWYQQGPGQDPQFLISFYEKMQSDKGSIPDRFSAQQFSDYHSELNMSSLELGDSALYFCASSLSRGPGGIREQYFGPGTRLTVT.

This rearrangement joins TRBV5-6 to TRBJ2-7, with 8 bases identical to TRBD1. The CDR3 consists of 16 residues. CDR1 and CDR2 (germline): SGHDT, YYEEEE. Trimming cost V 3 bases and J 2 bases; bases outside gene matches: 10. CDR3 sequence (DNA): TGTGCCAGCAGCTCCCTAGGACAGGGTGTTGCCTACGAGCAGTACTTC. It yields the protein CASSSLGQGVAYEQYF.

CDR3 residues: CASSAISGGALIREKLFF. In DNA, the CDR3 is TGTGCCAGCAGTGCAATCTCAGGGGGCGCGTTGATTCGGGAAAAACTGTTTTTT. The rearrangement uses TRBV28 and TRBJ1-4; 8 bases agree with TRBD1. From germline, CDR1 is MDHEN and CDR2 SYDVKM. With 5 bases clipped from V and 8 bases from J, the junction kept 19 bases outside the gene matches. This CDR3 comprises 18 residues.

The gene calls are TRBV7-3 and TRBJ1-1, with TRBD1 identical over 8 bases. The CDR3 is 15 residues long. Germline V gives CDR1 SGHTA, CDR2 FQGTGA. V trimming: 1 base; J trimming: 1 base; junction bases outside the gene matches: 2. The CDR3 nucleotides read TGTGCCAGCAGCTTAAGTGGACAGGGGAACACTGAAGCTTTCTTT. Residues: CASSLSGQGNTEAFF.

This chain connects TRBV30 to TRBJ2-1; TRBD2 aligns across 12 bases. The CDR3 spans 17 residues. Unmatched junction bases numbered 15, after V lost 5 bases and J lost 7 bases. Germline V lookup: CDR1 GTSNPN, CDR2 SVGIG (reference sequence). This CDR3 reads CAWGNYKLAGGPNEQFF. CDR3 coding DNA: TGTGCCTGGGGGAACTATAAGCTAGCGGGAGGGCCTAATGAGCAGTTCTTC.

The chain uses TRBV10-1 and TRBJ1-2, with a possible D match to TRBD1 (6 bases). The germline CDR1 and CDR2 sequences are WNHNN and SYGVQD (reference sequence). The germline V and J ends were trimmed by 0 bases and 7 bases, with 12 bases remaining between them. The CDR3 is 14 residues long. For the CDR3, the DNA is TGCGCCAGCAGTGAGTCGGACAGCGGATTTGGCTACACCTTC. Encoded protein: CASSESDSGFGYTF.

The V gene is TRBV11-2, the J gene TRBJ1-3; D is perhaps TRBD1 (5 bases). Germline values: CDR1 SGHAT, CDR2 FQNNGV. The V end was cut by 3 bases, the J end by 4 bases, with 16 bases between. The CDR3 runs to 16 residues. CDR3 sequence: CASSLSGGTLGNTIYF. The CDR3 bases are TGTGCCAGCAGCTTGTCCGGGGGGACTCTCGGAAACACCATATATTTT.

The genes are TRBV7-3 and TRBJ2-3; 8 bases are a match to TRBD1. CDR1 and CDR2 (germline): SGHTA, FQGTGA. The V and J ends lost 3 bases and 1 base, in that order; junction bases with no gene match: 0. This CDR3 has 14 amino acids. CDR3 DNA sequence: TGTGCCAGCAGCTTGGACAGGGGCACAGATACGCAGTATTTT. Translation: CASSLDRGTDTQYF.